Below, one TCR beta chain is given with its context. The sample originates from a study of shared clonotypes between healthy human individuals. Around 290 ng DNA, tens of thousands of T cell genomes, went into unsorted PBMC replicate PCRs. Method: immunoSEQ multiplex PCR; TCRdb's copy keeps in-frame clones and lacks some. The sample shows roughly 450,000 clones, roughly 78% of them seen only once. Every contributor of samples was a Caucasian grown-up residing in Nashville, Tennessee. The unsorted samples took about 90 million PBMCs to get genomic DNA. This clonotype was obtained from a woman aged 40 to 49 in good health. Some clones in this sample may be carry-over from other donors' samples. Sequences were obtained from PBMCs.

Here the CDR3 reads CASSALQGARYSPQHF. CDR3 DNA: TGTGCCAGCAGCGCCTTACAGGGGGCGCGATATTCGCCCCAGCATTTT. V usage is TRBV7-2 and J usage is TRBJ1-5; TRBD1 aligns across 9 bases. V lost 5 bases, J lost 9 bases, and 14 bases stayed unmatched. The CDR3 has 16 amino acids. CDR1 is SGHTA and CDR2 is FQGNSA in the germline V gene.